This T cell receptor beta chain comes out of a study of regulatory T cells in long-lasting Graves disease (dated by TCRdb to 2020 to 2023). Regarding the research as a whole: Antithyroid drugs had been taken for less than 3 months by newly diagnosed Graves' disease patients. Peripheral blood TCR sequencing and RNA sequencing compared persistent Graves' disease patients with newly diagnosed Graves' disease patients. A total of around 35 samples were covered by TCR sequencing, comprising approximately 13 persistent and 20 or so newly diagnosed Graves' disease patients. The study was registered as a clinical trial and conducted in China.

The method behind the library was multiplex PCR. These reads were obtained on an Illumina HiSeq 4000. TCR beta libraries were built with iRepertoire HTBI primers and Arm-PCR amplification of CDR3 regions. Before sequencing, the PCR products underwent gel purification. From the authors' description of their analysis: Gene usage analysis of CDR3 amino acid clonotypes relied on the 60 to 65 TRBV and around 13 TRBJ segments identified across samples. COPE and FqMerger were used to merge filtered high-quality paired reads into contigs. BLAST was used to align contigs to the IMGT TRBV, TRBD and TRBJ reference genes, and CDR3 was defined following IMGT. Any clonotype with a frequency above 0.1% was counted as a highly expanded clone. Shannon entropy served as the measure of repertoire diversity, while the Gini coefficient captured V-J evenness. Clonotypes shared by more than one individual were considered public. TCRdb reran the public reads through fastp at Q25 and MiXCR, keeping productive beta chains. Every distinct CDR3 protein forms one entry, paired with its most common genes and DNA. These V and J calls are TCRdb output, not the study's own analysis. In all, the sample holds approximately 270,000 distinct CDR3 sequences, and 15% to 20% of those were seen once. Around 13% of the sample is taken by the ten largest.

The CDR3 covers 12 residues, taking in both the cysteine and the phenylalanine. The only DNA kept is the CDR3, 36 bases in frame from the first base. Deletion took 0 bases off V and 4 bases off J, with a span of 3 bases between the germline ends. CDR1 and CDR2, per the germline V gene (reference sequence), are SEHNR and FQNEAQ. The time point label of this sample denotes: newly diagnosed GD, antithyroid drugs for less than 3 months. For both TCR sequencing and RNA sequencing, RNA was extracted from PBMCs using TRIzol. The diagnosis of Graves' disease followed American Thyroid Association guidelines. Patients for the study were recruited at an endocrinology department in Xi'an, China. From each patient, approximately 9.9 milliliters of peripheral blood was collected into an EDTA anticoagulant tube. Ficoll Paque Plus density gradient separation was used to isolate PBMCs, and no additional T cell sorting was done. RNA quality was checked with an Agilent 2100 Bioanalyzer and agarose gel, and concentration with a NanoDrop 2000.

Of note for this clonotype: The target of this receptor is not known. A read error may be the cause here, since a much bigger clone is one base away.

Results and caveats for the whole study, not just this receptor: Only peripheral blood was studied, because thyroid tissue, the primary lesion, was inaccessible. The small sample size was acknowledged by the authors as a limitation that may reduce accuracy. Only the TCR beta chain was sequenced and analyzed. TRBV28, TRBJ1-2 and TRBJ2-5 were preferentially used in persistent disease, while TRBV20-1 and TRBJ2-1 were favored in newly diagnosed disease. Persistent Graves' disease patients showed lower TCR Shannon entropy and fewer highly expanded clones than newly diagnosed patients, suggesting clonal expansion. More public clonotypes were shared among persistent patients (about 2,800) than among newly diagnosed patients (just under 1,000).

The data also belong to a second study, concerning T cells in Graves' hyperthyroidism and ophthalmopathy. Per the second study: A patient counted as having stable Graves' hyperthyroidism if no progression to ophthalmopathy occurred over 18 months of follow-up. Hyperthyroidism patients were aged 18 to 65 years and newly diagnosed, with disease duration of less than 2 months. Patients with uncontrolled infections, other autoimmune diseases, pregnancy or lactation were excluded. Clinical symptoms, serum thyroxine and TRAb, thyroid ultrasound, and orbital computed tomography formed the basis for the diagnoses. The TCR CDR3 was subjected to a first round of RT-PCR using the HTBI primer set and the Qiagen OneStep RT-PCR kit. Most expanded thyroid clonotypes (frequency above 0.001) were also found in blood, which suggests that blood repertoires may mirror thyroid immune responses. A 13 V-J signature model separated ophthalmopathy from stable hyperthyroidism, with approximately 87% sensitivity and about 81% specificity in cross-validation and 80%/75% in testing. In validation, the model predicted progression to ophthalmopathy with just under 71% sensitivity and around 72% specificity, a median of about six months before onset. TCR V-J signatures able to tell the groups apart were searched for in a discovery cohort of 100 or so patients, of whom approximately 40 had Graves' ophthalmopathy and around 58 had stable Graves' hyperthyroidism. Prospective prediction of ophthalmopathy was tested in an independent validation cohort consisting of 18 to 20 hyperthyroidism patients and 17 patients who later progressed to ophthalmopathy. For training and testing, the 100 or so patients in the discovery cohort were randomly divided in a 7:3 ratio. The study also compared thyroid tissue and blood T-cell repertoires from several Graves' hyperthyroidism patients. Once sampling was done, hyperthyroidism patients were given methimazole at a starting dose of 30 mg daily, whereas ophthalmopathy patients were given high-dose intravenous methylprednisolone. A second multiplex PCR round built the libraries, followed by size selection and purification. Sequencing of the libraries was done on an Illumina HiSeq2000 using paired-end 100 bp reads. SOAPnuke was used to process the raw data, with reads discarded if the reads contained adapters or uncalled bases, had a mean Phred below 15, or lacked an exact constant-primer or identifier match. COPE v1.2.5 was used to merge the high-quality paired reads, and each unique nucleotide sequence was defined as a clonotype. MiTCR v1.1 was used to align the clonotypes against IMGT TRBV, TRBD and TRBJ reference segments. The analysis was restricted to V-J combinations with a frequency above 0.0001, which together covered 98% to 99.2% of the repertoires. A TCS score was defined as the ratio between F50 (clonal expansion) and ExV (chaos), using BLOSUM62-based TCRdist between CDR3 peptides within each V-J. Welch's t-statistics and random forest reduced just over 500 V-J features to 10 to 15, which were used in a naive Bayes classifier (R e1071). No statistical method was used to set the sample size in advance, and investigators knew the group allocation. According to the paper, TCR Vbeta CDR3 sequencing was carried out on roughly 130 peripheral blood samples, which came from over 40 ophthalmopathy, 70 to 80 hyperthyroidism and about 17 progressor patients.

Specimen: peripheral blood mononuclear cells (PBMCs), collected at new diagnosis, from a patient treated with antithyroid drugs. The chain was built from TRBV7-9 and TRBJ1-1; the D gene assignment is ambiguous. The receptor's source is a woman between 25 and 40 years old with Graves disease. Donor details come from another sample of the same person, matched by shared clones. The CDR3 region reads CASSLAFTEAFF. The nucleotide sequence reads TGTGCCAGCAGCTTAGCTTTCACTGAAGCTTTCTTT.